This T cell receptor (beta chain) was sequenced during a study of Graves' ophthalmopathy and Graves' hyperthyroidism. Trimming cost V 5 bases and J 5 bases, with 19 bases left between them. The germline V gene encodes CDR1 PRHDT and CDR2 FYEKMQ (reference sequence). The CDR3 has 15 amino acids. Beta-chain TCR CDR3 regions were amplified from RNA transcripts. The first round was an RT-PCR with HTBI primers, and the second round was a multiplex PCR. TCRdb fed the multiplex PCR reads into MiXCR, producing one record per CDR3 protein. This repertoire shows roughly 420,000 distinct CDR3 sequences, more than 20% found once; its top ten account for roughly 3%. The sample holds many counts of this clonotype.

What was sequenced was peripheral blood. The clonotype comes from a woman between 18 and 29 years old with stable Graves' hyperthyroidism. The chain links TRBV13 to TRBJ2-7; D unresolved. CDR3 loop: CASSRTDSQLDEQYF. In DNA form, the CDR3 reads TGTGCCAGCAGCAGGACGGATTCCCAACTTGACGAGCAGTACTTC.